Shown below are 14 T cell receptor beta chains from a single sample sequenced in a study of T cells after yellow fever vaccination. MiXCR was run by TCRdb on the 5' RACE reads, yielding one entry per CDR3 protein. The table records 350,000 to 450,000 distinct CDR3 sequences, around 19% of them present only once. The specimen was PBMCs, collected before the yellow fever booster vaccination. The receptors derive from a man aged 18 to 30 who received the YFV17D yellow fever vaccine.

This clonotype was seen a few times. The rearrangement links TRBV7-2 to TRBJ1-1; D not resolved. This CDR3 is 13 amino acids long. CDR1 SGHTA and CDR2 FQGNSA come from the germline V gene. Trimming stripped 6 bases from V and 5 bases from J, with 13 bases between. CDR3 protein: CASSRRPGTEAFF. CDR3 bases: TGTGCCAGCAGTCGTAGACCGGGAACTGAAGCTTTCTTT.

This chain joins TRBV4-1 and TRBJ1-5; the D gene is possibly TRBD1 (5 bases). V shed 1 base and J shed 7 bases, with 20 bases lying between them. This CDR3 is built from 17 residues. Germline V gene data show CDR1 as MGHRA and CDR2 as YSYEKL. DNA of the CDR3: TGCGCCAGCAGCCAAGGAAGAGGATGGGGGTATGGGCAGCCCCAGCATTTT. Residues: CASSQGRGWGYGQPQHF.

CDR3 bases: TGCGCCAGCAGCCAAGATACGAGTAACAATGAGCAGTTCTTC. Protein product: CASSQDTSNNEQFF. This rearrangement joins TRBV4-1 to TRBJ2-1; D not certain. CDR3 length equals 14 residues. Trimming stripped 0 bases from V and 5 bases from J, with 8 bases between. CDR1 and CDR2 (germline): MGHRA, YSYEKL.

This clonotype has ten or more counts. V usage is TRBV6-6 and J usage is TRBJ1-5; 9 bases are shared with TRBD1. Germline V lookup: CDR1 MNHNY, CDR2 SVGAGI (reference sequence). The CDR3 runs to 14 residues. J was trimmed by 7 bases and V by 5 bases; bases with no gene match: 6. The CDR3 reads CASSQTGGRQPQHF. CDR3 nucleotides: TGTGCCAGCAGTCAGACAGGGGGAAGGCAGCCCCAGCATTTT.

This clonotype was detected only a few times. The rearrangement joins TRBV15 to TRBJ2-5; possible D gene TRBD1, 5 bases. The germline V gene encodes CDR1 LNHNV and CDR2 YYDKDF (reference sequence). Trimming stripped 1 base from V and 4 bases from J, with 10 bases between. The CDR3 consists of 14 residues. The DNA for the CDR3 is TGTGCCACCAGCAGAGTCAGGGATGGAGAGACCCAGTACTTC. Protein sequence: CATSRVRDGETQYF.

The chain links TRBV2 to TRBJ2-5; D is ambiguous. The CDR3 length is 14 residues. The V gene's germline CDR1 is SNHLY and CDR2 FYNNEI. V lost 1 base to trimming and J lost 2 bases, with 8 bases between them. CDR3 bases: TGTGCCAGCAGTGAAGGTGGGAATCAAGAGACCCAGTACTTC. It is translated as CASSEGGNQETQYF.

The chain has TRBV15 and TRBJ1-2, with TRBD1 as a possible D gene (5 bases). Germline V CDR1 and CDR2: LNHNV, YYDKDF (reference sequence). The CDR3 runs to 13 residues. Between the trimmed V and J ends, which lost 0 bases and 9 bases, there was a span of 11 bases. The CDR3 DNA is TGTGCCACCAGCAGAGACAGGGCTGCGCGCTACACCTTC. It is translated as CATSRDRAARYTF.

This clonotype was seen repeatedly, ten times or more. The chain recombines TRBV5-1 with TRBJ2-1, with 9 bases fitting TRBD1. The CDR3 runs 17 residues. Trimming cost V 3 bases and J 8 bases; bases outside gene matches: 15. CDR1 SGHRS and CDR2 YFSETQ come from the germline V gene. The CDR3 region has the DNA TGCGCCAGCAGCTCGGGACAGGGTCGGCGGGGGTTGTATGAGCAGTTCTTC. It yields the protein CASSSGQGRRGLYEQFF.

This clonotype occurred a few times. The chain links TRBV18 to TRBJ1-6; no clear D. The germline gives CDR1 KGHSH, CDR2 LQKENI. Between the trimmed V and J ends, which lost 2 bases and 7 bases, there was a span of 9 bases. This CDR3 comprises 14 residues. The CDR3 coding sequence is TGTGCCAGCTCACCATTAGGGCCGAATTCACCCCTCCACTTT. Its protein product is CASSPLGPNSPLHF.

V is TRBV5-1 and J is TRBJ1-4, with TRBD1 matching 7 bases. Germline V gene lookup returns CDR1 SGHRS and CDR2 YFSETQ. Unmatched junction bases numbered 6, after V lost 4 bases and J lost 6 bases. The CDR3 totals 14 residues. In nucleotides, the CDR3 is TGCGCCAGCAGCGTACAGGGGAGTGATGAAAAACTGTTTTTT. Amino acid sequence: CASSVQGSDEKLFF.

The table lists this clonotype with many counts. The genes are TRBV5-1 and TRBJ2-3, with D perhaps matching TRBD1 or TRBD2 (5 bases each). There are 16 residues in the CDR3. Trimming shortened V by 0 bases and J by 0 bases, and 11 bases separated the two germline ends. Germline CDR1 and CDR2: SGHRS and YFSETQ. The CDR3, as DNA: TGCGCCAGCAGCTTGGCGGGGCCTACTAGCACAGATACGCAGTATTTT. This translates into CASSLAGPTSTDTQYF. Combining the CDR3 with reference TRBV5-1 and TRBJ2-3 gives the whole variable domain KAGVTQTPRYLIKTRGQQVTLSCSPISGHRSVSWYQQTPGQGLQFLFEYFSETQRNKGNFPGRFSGRQFSNSRSEMNVSTLELGDSALYLCASSLAGPTSTDTQYFGPGTRLTVL.

This clonotype came up many times. The chain recombines TRBV20-1 with TRBJ2-5; D is uncertain. The germline V gene encodes CDR1 DFQATT and CDR2 SNEGSKA (reference sequence). Trimming took off 1 base at V and 1 base at J, with 7 bases between the two ends. CDR3 length: 13 amino acids. CDR3 coding DNA: TGCAGTGCTAGAGTGGGCGGCCAAGAGACCCAGTACTTC. Protein: CSARVGGQETQYF.

This clonotype showed up many times. The chain recombines TRBV20-1 with TRBJ1-1, with D perhaps matching TRBD1 (6 bases). The V gene lost 0 bases and the J gene lost 3 bases, with 11 bases spanning the gap. The CDR3 sequence is 14 residues long. CDR1 is DFQATT, CDR2 SNEGSKA, per germline (reference sequence). CDR3 residues: CSARDGDTYTEAFF. The CDR3 DNA reads as TGCAGTGCTAGAGATGGGGACACATACACTGAAGCTTTCTTT.

This clonotype was detected a few times. The V and J genes are TRBV3-1 and TRBJ1-5; tentative D call: TRBD1 (5 bases). Germline V CDR1 and CDR2: LGHDT, YNNKEL (reference sequence). The CDR3 runs to 14 residues. V was pared by 4 bases and J by 6 bases, with 13 bases between. CDR3 bases: TGTGCCAGCAGCCCCCAAAGCGGGGCTCAGCCCCAGCATTTT. Translation gives CASSPQSGAQPQHF.